One sample yielded the 7 T cell receptor beta chains listed below, sequenced in a study of T cells in Graves' hyperthyroidism and ophthalmopathy. Amplification of TCR beta CDR3 regions was performed using RNA transcripts as template. HTBI primers were employed in a first-round RT-PCR of the TCR CDR3. Each CDR3 protein is one row after TCRdb ran MiXCR on the multiplex PCR reads. This table has around 500,000 distinct CDR3 sequences, around a fifth appearing once. The material sequenced was blood. The receptors were gathered from a woman in her 70s with Graves' ophthalmopathy.

This sequence joins TRBV5-1 and TRBJ2-1; 7 nucleotides line up with TRBD2. Looked up from germline, CDR1 is SGHRS and CDR2 is YFSETQ. The CDR3 is 14 amino acids. The V gene end was trimmed by 3 bases and the J gene end by 5 bases; junction bases not matched to a gene: 5. The CDR3 region has the DNA TGCGCCAGCAGCTGGGGACTAATACACAATGAGCAGTTCTTC. Its translation: CASSWGLIHNEQFF.

The rearrangement joins TRBV18 to TRBJ2-7, with 14 bases that match TRBD2. Trimming removed 0 bases from V and 6 bases from J; junction bases left unmatched: 4. Germline lookup yields CDR1 KGHSH and CDR2 LQKENI. This CDR3 contains 16 residues. CDR3 protein: CASSPPGLAGDGEQYF. The CDR3 nucleotides are TGTGCCAGCTCACCACCGGGACTAGCGGGGGACGGCGAGCAGTACTTC.

In nucleotides, the CDR3 is TGTGCCAGCCGGGTCCATCTAAACACTGAAGCTTTCTTT. Its translation is CASRVHLNTEAFF. V usage is TRBV6-1 and J usage is TRBJ1-1; D gene uncertain. The CDR3 contains 13 residues. Trimming shortened V by 8 bases and J by 2 bases, and 12 bases separated the two germline ends. From germline, CDR1 is MNHNS and CDR2 SASEGT.

This clonotype has only a few counts. V is TRBV10-1 and J is TRBJ2-2, with D perhaps matching TRBD2 (5 bases). The CDR3 is made up of 13 amino acids. Germline V gene lookup returns CDR1 WNHNN and CDR2 SYGVQD (reference sequence). Deletions cut 6 bases from V and 4 bases from J, with 9 bases between. The CDR3 DNA sequence: TGCGCCAGCAGCGCAGCGGTCACCGGGGAGCTGTTTTTT. It specifies CASSAAVTGELFF.

This chain joins TRBV7-3 and TRBJ1-1; no firm D call. The germline gives CDR1 SGHTA, CDR2 FQGTGA. The CDR3 is 14 residues long. V was shortened by 2 bases and J by 4 bases, with 11 bases between the two germline ends. The DNA of the CDR3 is TGTGCCAGCAGCTTATTTCCAGGCTCCACTGAAGCTTTCTTT. This sequence encodes CASSLFPGSTEAFF.

This clonotype has at least ten counts. This chain joins TRBV7-3 and TRBJ2-2, with D possibly being TRBD1 (5 bases). This CDR3 has 13 residues. V was cut by 5 bases and J by 6 bases, with 10 bases left in between. From germline, CDR1 is SGHTA and CDR2 FQGTGA. The CDR3 DNA sequence: TGTGCCAGCAGCAGAAGGGGTTCCGGGGAGCTGTTTTTT. Residues: CASSRRGSGELFF.

In its sample, this clonotype was seen a few times. The genes are TRBV20-1 and TRBJ1-5, with TRBD1 identical over 7 bases. This CDR3 has 16 residues. Germline V CDR1 and CDR2: DFQATT, SNEGSKA (reference sequence). V lost 0 bases to trimming and J lost 0 bases; unmatched junction nucleotides: 5. This chain's CDR3 is CSARDFGQVSNQPQHF. The CDR3 nucleotides are TGCAGTGCTAGAGATTTCGGACAGGTTAGCAATCAGCCCCAGCATTTT.